The clone carrying this T cell receptor (beta chain) was observed a single time. Under the authors' procedure: From reference gene primer amplification, estimates of nucleated cell counts were derived. Sequencing was performed with immunoSEQ multiplex PCR; in TCRdb, only in-frame clones are kept and a portion is missing. For V, J and clone size, that table is used; D and trimming come from the DNA. The sample holds some 59,000 clones, roughly 76% seen once. V was shortened by 1 base and J by 2 bases, with 12 bases between the two germline ends. Germline V gene sequence: CDR1 SGHKS, CDR2 YYEKEE (reference sequence). This CDR3 region has 15 residues. This sample is drawn from a study of blood T cell repertoires in COVID-19. Study at large: Samples representing acute and convalescent COVID-19 were sourced from the United States, Italy and Spain. T cells, B-cell-depleted T cells, or PBMCs supplied cDNA or gDNA.

J is TRBJ1-2 and V is TRBV5-5; no firm D call. This clonotype was obtained from a woman aged 60-75 years with acute or convalescent COVID-19. Material: peripheral blood. CDR3 in amino acids: CASSLSGQNNYGYTF. The CDR3 nucleotides are TGTGCCAGCAGCTTGAGCGGGCAGAACAACTATGGCTACACCTTC.